Each of the 26 T cell receptor beta chains below was sequenced from the same sample in a study of response to subunit inactivated influenza vaccine (dated 2018 in TCRdb). The protocol used for the library was RT-PCR. Sequenced using an Illumina HiSeq 2500. Clones were called with MiXCR by TCRdb after fastp trimmed the public reads at Q25, and only in-frame beta chains were retained. Identical CDR3 proteins give one entry, which carries the most common genes and DNA. The sample table lists fewer than 250,000 distinct CDR3 sequences, approximately 14% of them with a count of one. The biggest ten clones account for approximately 25% of the sample. Material: CD8+ T cells sorted from PBMCs, obtained roughly 5 days after vaccination. These receptors all stem from a man in his fifties or sixties who received an inactivated influenza vaccine. Donor details come from another sample of the same person, matched by shared clones.

This clonotype was observed a handful of times. The chain joins TRBV20-1 to TRBJ2-5, with D possibly being TRBD2 (5 bases). Germline V lookup: CDR1 DFQATT, CDR2 SNEGSKA (reference sequence). This CDR3 is built from 15 residues. V was pared by 6 bases and J by 9 bases, with 26 bases between. This CDR3 reads CSALLDGLAYTPQYF. For the CDR3, the DNA is TGCAGTGCCCTGCTTGACGGACTCGCTTACACCCCCCAGTACTTC.

The V and J genes are TRBV10-3 and TRBJ2-3; the match to TRBD2 covers 8 bases. The junction had 7 bases not matched to a gene; V was cut back by 4 bases and J by 1 base. This CDR3 region has 16 residues. Germline V gene lookup returns CDR1 ENHRY and CDR2 SYGVKD. This CDR3 reads CAISAELAVGTDTQYF. CDR3 coding DNA: TGTGCCATCAGTGCAGAACTAGCGGTAGGCACAGATACGCAGTATTTT.

The J gene is TRBJ2-2, the V gene TRBV5-1, with D hard to call. The ends were cut back, 2 bases at V and 9 bases at J, with 8 bases in the middle. The CDR3 runs to 12 residues. The germline gives CDR1 SGHRS, CDR2 YFSETQ. In nucleotides, the CDR3 is TGCGCCAGCAGCTTCCAGGCCAGGGAGCTGTTTTTT. Protein sequence: CASSFQARELFF.

The rearrangement links TRBV6-5 to TRBJ1-3; D remains ambiguous. V shed 0 bases and J shed 4 bases, with 4 bases lying between them. In germline, CDR1 is MNHEY, CDR2 SVGAGI. CDR3 length equals 13 residues. The CDR3 DNA reads TGTGCCAGCAGTTACTCGACAGGAAACACCATATATTTT. Translating gives CASSYSTGNTIYF.

This clonotype has more than one count but fewer than ten. The CDR3 coding sequence is TGTGCCAGCAGCGAGTTAAGCACCGGGGAGCTGTTTTTT. It is translated as CASSELSTGELFF. The chain is built from TRBV7-6 and TRBJ2-2; D is undetermined. The V end was cut by 5 bases, the J end by 4 bases, with 8 bases between. This CDR3 comprises 13 residues. Germline V CDR1 and CDR2: SGHVS, FNYEAQ.

This clonotype was seen only a few times. The chain joins TRBV4-1 to TRBJ2-7, with a weak D call TRBD1 (5 bases). Germline V lookup: CDR1 MGHRA, CDR2 YSYEKL. V lost 0 bases and J 3 bases, leaving 9 bases between the germline ends. The CDR3 sequence is 14 residues long. This chain's CDR3 is CASSQEWTLYEQYF. The CDR3 DNA follows: TGCGCCAGCAGCCAAGAATGGACACTCTACGAGCAGTACTTC.

The rearrangement uses TRBV12-3 or TRBV12-4 and TRBJ2-3; 7 nucleotides line up with TRBD1. V lost 5 bases to trimming and J lost 4 bases; unmatched junction nucleotides: 3. This CDR3 is built from 13 residues. In DNA form, the CDR3 reads TGTGCCAGCAGTACACAGGGGCCAGATACGCAGTATTTT. It encodes CASSTQGPDTQYF.

This clonotype was seen only a few times. The gene calls are TRBV9 and TRBJ2-2; D is ambiguous. CDR1 is SGDLS, CDR2 YYNGEE, per germline. V lost 0 bases and J lost 2, with 8 bases in between. The CDR3 loop spans 15 amino acids. In DNA, the CDR3 is TGTGCCAGCAGCGTAGGTGGCTACAACACCGGGGAGCTGTTTTTT. This codes for CASSVGGYNTGELFF.

The chain combines TRBV6-2 or TRBV6-3 with TRBJ2-1, with D possibly TRBD2 on 5 matching bases. Between the trimmed V and J ends, which lost 4 bases and 7 bases, there was a span of 17 bases. Per the germline V gene, CDR1 is MNHEY and CDR2 is SVGEGT. This CDR3 contains 15 residues. The CDR3 loop reads CASSFTAGPGNEQFF. In DNA form, the CDR3 reads TGTGCCAGCAGTTTCACCGCCGGGCCGGGGAATGAGCAGTTCTTC.

The genes are TRBV7-6 and TRBJ1-3, with a weak D call TRBD1 (5 bases). With 5 bases removed from V and 0 bases from J, the gap between germline ends came to 14 bases. The CDR3 length is 16 residues. Germline V lookup: CDR1 SGHVS, CDR2 FNYEAQ. Here the CDR3 reads CASSEGAVHSGNTIYF. The CDR3 nucleotides read TGTGCCAGCAGCGAAGGGGCGGTTCACTCTGGAAACACCATATATTTT.

The V call is TRBV7-6, the J call TRBJ2-1; D might be TRBD1 (6 bases). Trimming shortened V by 1 base and J by 7 bases, and 8 bases separated the two germline ends. This CDR3 contains 13 residues. Germline V gene data show CDR1 as SGHVS and CDR2 as FNYEAQ. The CDR3 DNA is TGTGCCAGCAGCTTAGAACAGGGAAATGAGCAGTTCTTC. The encoded protein is CASSLEQGNEQFF.

The chain carries TRBV6-1 and TRBJ2-7, with 7 bases matching TRBD1. The CDR3 spans 15 residues. Germline values: CDR1 MNHNS, CDR2 SASEGT. V trimming: 6 bases; J trimming: 3 bases; junction bases outside the gene matches: 11. CDR3 sequence: CASSTGDTGYYEQYF. The DNA of the CDR3 is TGTGCCAGCAGCACAGGGGACACCGGATACTACGAGCAGTACTTC.

This sequence joins TRBV11-2 and TRBJ2-3, with 9 bases aligning to TRBD2. Trimming cost V 1 base and J 2 bases; bases outside gene matches: 10. This CDR3 spans 18 amino acids. Germline V lookup: CDR1 SGHAT, CDR2 FQNNGV. CDR3 bases: TGTGCCAGCAGCTTAGGACGCGGGGGGGGCTCGGACACAGATACGCAGTATTTT. It translates to CASSLGRGGGSDTDTQYF.

The V gene is TRBV9, the J gene TRBJ2-1; D is unclear. The germline CDR1 and CDR2 sequences are SGDLS and YYNGEE. Trimming took 0 bases from V and 2 from J, leaving 6 bases between them. The CDR3 totals 14 residues. The CDR3: CASSVGEAYNEQFF. The CDR3 nucleotides are TGTGCCAGCAGCGTAGGGGAAGCCTACAATGAGCAGTTCTTC.

This chain connects TRBV7-9 to TRBJ1-6; 10 nucleotides agree with TRBD1. Germline trimming cut 5 bases from V and 10 bases from J; bases unmatched to any gene: 11. Germline V gene sequence: CDR1 SEHNR, CDR2 FQNEAQ (reference sequence). CDR3 length: 16 amino acids. As DNA, the CDR3 is TGTGCCAGCAGCGCCCAAGACAGGGGGCTCGAATCACCCCTCCACTTT. It is translated as CASSAQDRGLESPLHF.

This clonotype was counted at least ten times. V gene TRBV7-9 combines with J gene TRBJ2-2; no definite D call. The germline V gene encodes CDR1 SEHNR and CDR2 FQNEAQ (reference sequence). This CDR3 has 14 residues. The V end was cut by 3 bases, the J end by 2 bases, with 7 bases between. CDR3 sequence: CASSFSPNTGELFF. Written as DNA, the CDR3 is TGTGCCAGCAGCTTCTCCCCAAACACCGGGGAGCTGTTTTTT.

This clonotype was seen a handful of times. The chain carries TRBV11-1 and TRBJ2-1, with 10 bases fitting TRBD2. V trimming: 4 bases; J trimming: 5 bases; junction bases outside the gene matches: 14. The CDR3 spans 18 residues. Germline CDR1 and CDR2: SGHAT and FQDESV (reference sequence). The CDR3 spells CASSSSALRLAGDNEQFF. The CDR3 DNA follows: TGTGCCAGCAGCTCCAGTGCGTTGAGGCTAGCGGGAGACAATGAGCAGTTCTTC.

The chain joins TRBV6-1 to TRBJ2-3, with 7 bases identical to TRBD2. V gave up 0 bases and J gave up 3 bases; unmatched junction bases: 0. Germline V gene data show CDR1 as MNHNS and CDR2 as SASEGT. The CDR3 length is 14 residues. The CDR3 reads CASSEAGGTDTQYF. CDR3 bases: TGTGCCAGCAGTGAAGCGGGGGGGACAGATACGCAGTATTTT.

The V call is TRBV29-1, the J call TRBJ1-2; D is ambiguous. Germline V gene lookup returns CDR1 SQVTM and CDR2 ANQGSEA. The CDR3 is 13 amino acids. Trimming took off 0 bases at V and 4 bases at J, with 9 bases between the two ends. CDR3 bases: TGCAGCGTTGAAGAGTATGCTGTCTATGGCTACACCTTC. Protein: CSVEEYAVYGYTF.

This clonotype showed up just a few times. This chain connects TRBV6-5 to TRBJ2-1; 7 bases map to TRBD2. The CDR3 runs to 15 residues. Germline-derived CDR1 and CDR2 are MNHEY and SVGAGI. V gave up 2 bases and J gave up 0 bases; unmatched junction bases: 1. DNA for the CDR3: TGTGCCAGCAGTTACGGGGAGGGCTCCTACAATGAGCAGTTCTTC. Its translation: CASSYGEGSYNEQFF.

This clonotype was seen repeatedly, ten times or more. The V call is TRBV20-1, the J call TRBJ2-1; perhaps TRBD2 as D (6 bases). V was trimmed by 5 bases and J by 6 bases, leaving 8 bases between them. The CDR3 loop spans 11 amino acids. Germline V gives CDR1 DFQATT, CDR2 SNEGSKA (reference sequence). The CDR3 DNA follows: TGCAGTGCTTCGCGGGGCAATGAGCAGTTCTTC. Its protein product is CSASRGNEQFF.

This chain links TRBV6-1 with TRBJ2-2; no definite D call. CDR1 MNHNS and CDR2 SASEGT come from the germline V gene. The ends were cut back, 6 bases at V and 5 bases at J, with 13 bases in the middle. This CDR3 is built from 14 residues. In DNA, the CDR3 is TGTGCCAGCAGGCCGTGGACGGCGACCGGGGAGCTGTTTTTT. Protein sequence: CASRPWTATGELFF.

The V and J genes are TRBV4-3 and TRBJ2-1; TRBD2 matches 9 bases. From germline, CDR1 is LGHNA and CDR2 YSLEER. The CDR3 has 17 residues. Trimming took 0 bases from V and 7 from J; bases not matched to a gene: 10. CDR3 bases: TGCGCCAGCAGCCAAGAAGTAATAATAGCGGGGGAAAATGAGCAGTTCTTC. Its protein product is CASSQEVIIAGENEQFF.

This clonotype was counted only a few times. The V and J genes are TRBV28 and TRBJ1-5; D is uncertain. This CDR3 is built from 14 residues. Germline values: CDR1 MDHEN, CDR2 SYDVKM. The V end was cut by 3 bases, the J end by 0 bases, with 6 bases between. The CDR3 loop is CASSFVGSNQPQHF. CDR3 sequence (DNA): TGTGCCAGCAGTTTCGTGGGTAGCAATCAGCCCCAGCATTTT.

V usage is TRBV7-8 and J usage is TRBJ2-5; D is unclear. The CDR3 is 16 amino acids. Between the trimmed V and J ends, which lost 4 bases and 8 bases, there was a span of 23 bases. Per germline, CDR1 SGHVS and CDR2 FQNEAQ. The CDR3 nucleotides are TGTGCCAGCAGCTCGTTCACTGGCCGGGCCGCGTTAACCCAGTACTTC. This sequence encodes CASSSFTGRAALTQYF.

This chain connects TRBV4-1 to TRBJ2-7, with 11 bases lining up with TRBD1. This CDR3 is 17 amino acids long. Germline trimming cut 2 bases from V and 0 bases from J; bases unmatched to any gene: 6. Per germline, CDR1 MGHRA and CDR2 YSYEKL. CDR3 residues: CASSQIIGQGASYEQYF. The DNA for the CDR3 is TGCGCCAGCAGCCAAATTATCGGACAGGGGGCCTCCTACGAGCAGTACTTC.